Below, 29 T cell receptor beta chains from the same sample are listed, as sequenced in a study of blood T cell repertoires in COVID-19. TCRdb's copy holds only in-frame clones and misses some; the assay was immunoSEQ multiplex PCR. The sample lists around 180,000 clones; 70% to 90% were seen once. Material for sequencing was peripheral blood. The source is a person aged 70 to 80 with COVID-19, enrolled during active disease.

The chain links TRBV6-5 to TRBJ1-4, with TRBD1 matching 7 bases. Germline V gene lookup returns CDR1 MNHEY and CDR2 SVGAGI. The CDR3 runs to 13 residues. V trimming: 8 bases; J trimming: 7 bases; junction bases outside the gene matches: 7. This CDR3 is CASRSEGAEKLFF. The CDR3 bases are TGTGCCAGCCGCTCAGAGGGGGCTGAAAAACTGTTTTTT.

This sequence joins TRBV23-1 and TRBJ1-2; a possible D gene is TRBD1 (6 bases). TRBV23-1 is identified as an open reading frame with a role that is uncertain. V was shortened by 4 bases and J by 2 bases, with 14 bases between the two germline ends. CDR3 length: 15 residues. The CDR3 here is CASSRPRGSNYGYTF. The CDR3 coding sequence is TGCGCCAGCAGTCGCCCCAGGGGATCGAACTATGGCTACACCTTC.

The rearrangement links TRBV5-1 to TRBJ2-7; TRBD1 aligns across 7 bases. V gave up 0 bases and J gave up 4 bases; unmatched junction bases: 7. The CDR3 consists of 15 residues. CDR1 is SGHRS and CDR2 is YFSETQ in the germline V gene. CDR3 bases: TGCGCCAGCAGCTTGGTCGGGACAGTTTCGTACGAGCAGTACTTC. The encoded protein is CASSLVGTVSYEQYF.

The rearrangement joins TRBV28 to TRBJ2-7, with 8 bases fitting TRBD1. V trimming: 6 bases; J trimming: 2 bases; junction bases outside the gene matches: 12. This CDR3 spans 16 amino acids. The germline gives CDR1 MDHEN, CDR2 SYDVKM. CDR3 nucleotides: TGTGCCAGCAGCCAATGGGACAGGAGGCATACCTACGAGCAGTACTTC. It yields the protein CASSQWDRRHTYEQYF.

This rearrangement joins TRBV4-1 to TRBJ1-2; maybe TRBD1 (5 bases). The germline gives CDR1 MGHRA, CDR2 YSYEKL. The ends were cut back, 0 bases at V and 2 bases at J, with 7 bases in the middle. The CDR3 covers 14 residues. The CDR3, as DNA: TGCGCCAGCAGCCAAGATGGGGCGAACTATGGCTACACCTTC. The encoded protein is CASSQDGANYGYTF.

This clone was seen once. The chain employs TRBV25-1 and TRBJ2-1; possible D gene TRBD2, 6 bases. Germline V lookup: CDR1 MGHDK, CDR2 SYGVNS. The ends were cut back, 3 bases at V and 9 bases at J, with 6 bases in the middle. This CDR3 region has 11 residues. The CDR3: CASSETSEQFF. CDR3 nucleotide sequence: TGTGCCAGCAGTGAGACTAGTGAGCAGTTCTTC. Full variable domain (outside the CDR3, taken from reference TRBV25-1 and TRBJ2-1): EADIYQTPRYLVIGTGKKITLECSQTMGHDKMYWYQQDPGMELHLIHYSYGVNSTEKGDLSSESTVSRIRTEHFPLTLESARPSHTSQYLCASSETSEQFFGPGTRLTVL.

The CDR3 reads CASSQGVLAGRSYEQYF. In DNA, the CDR3 is TGCGCCAGCAGCCAAGGAGTTCTGGCAGGGAGGTCCTACGAGCAGTACTTC. V gene TRBV4-3 combines with J gene TRBJ2-7; possible D gene TRBD2, 6 bases. Looked up from germline, CDR1 is LGHNA and CDR2 is YSLEER. Deletions cut 1 base from V and 1 base from J, with 17 bases between. This CDR3 has 17 amino acids.

The chain combines TRBV7-2 with TRBJ2-2; TRBD2 agrees at 10 bases. The CDR3 extends over 16 amino acids. Trimming took 7 bases from V and 4 from J; bases not matched to a gene: 9. Germline CDR1 is SGHTA and CDR2 is FQGNSA. CDR3: CASTKSSGSGTGELFF. In DNA, the CDR3 is TGTGCCAGCACAAAATCTAGCGGGAGTGGCACCGGGGAGCTGTTTTTT.

This chain links TRBV5-4 with TRBJ2-2; TRBD1 is a possible D gene (6 bases). The germline V gene encodes CDR1 SGHNT and CDR2 YYREEE (reference sequence). This CDR3 spans 15 amino acids. V was clipped by 1 base and J by 3 bases, with 10 bases between them. CDR3: CASSLSGAHTGELFF. CDR3 nucleotide sequence: TGTGCCAGCAGCTTGTCAGGGGCCCACACCGGGGAGCTGTTTTTT. Supplemented by reference TRBV5-4 and TRBJ2-2, the full variable domain reads ETGVTQSPTHLIKTRGQQVTLRCSSQSGHNTVSWYQQALGQGPQFIFQYYREEENGRGNFPPRFSGLQFPNYSSELNVNALELDDSALYLCASSLSGAHTGELFFGEGSRLTVL.

The chain joins TRBV2 to TRBJ2-2; 14 positions agree with TRBD2. The V segment lost 4 bases and the J segment 5 bases; nucleotides outside the gene matches: 0. Germline V CDR1 and CDR2: SNHLY, FYNNEI. The CDR3 has 15 amino acids. This CDR3 reads CASSGTSGRTGELFF. CDR3 in DNA: TGTGCCAGCAGTGGGACTAGCGGGAGGACCGGGGAGCTGTTTTTT.

J is TRBJ2-1 and V is TRBV4-1; 15 bases fit TRBD2. Germline V gives CDR1 MGHRA, CDR2 YSYEKL. With V trimmed by 6 bases and J by 0 bases, 6 bases remained unmatched. The CDR3 extends over 18 amino acids. CDR3 DNA sequence: TGCGCCAGCAGGGACGGGACTAGCGGGGGGAGCTCCTACAATGAGCAGTTCTTC. This encodes CASRDGTSGGSSYNEQFF.

The V and J genes are TRBV5-5 and TRBJ1-2; possibly TRBD1 for D (5 bases). CDR3 length: 12 residues. The V end was cut by 0 bases, the J end by 13 bases, with 13 bases between. CDR1 and CDR2 (germline): SGHKS, YYEKEE (reference sequence). The CDR3 nucleotides read TGTGCCAGCAGCTTGGTCGGACAACAGTCCACCTTC. Translated: CASSLVGQQSTF.

The rearrangement joins TRBV19 to TRBJ1-1, with D hard to call. Germline V lookup: CDR1 LNHDA, CDR2 SQIVND (reference sequence). The V and J ends lost 6 bases and 3 bases respectively, with 8 bases between them. The CDR3 has 12 residues. This CDR3 is CASRWGDTEAFF. DNA for the CDR3: TGTGCCAGTAGATGGGGAGACACTGAAGCTTTCTTT.

The chain has TRBV9 and TRBJ1-1; TRBD1 agrees at 9 bases. This CDR3 region has 16 residues. Per the germline V gene, CDR1 is SGDLS and CDR2 is YYNGEE. Trimming cost V 3 bases and J 1 base; bases outside gene matches: 7. The CDR3 sequence is CASSATGGGGNTEAFF. In DNA, the CDR3 is TGTGCCAGCAGCGCCACAGGGGGCGGGGGGAACACTGAAGCTTTCTTT.

The chain recombines TRBV5-1 with TRBJ2-6, with D uncertain. The V and J ends lost 3 bases and 4 bases respectively, with 14 bases between them. Germline lookup yields CDR1 SGHRS and CDR2 YFSETQ. The CDR3 is 16 amino acids. CDR3 residues: CASSSETGVGANVLTF. The CDR3 DNA sequence: TGCGCCAGCAGCTCCGAGACGGGTGTCGGGGCCAACGTCCTGACTTTC.

The chain couples TRBV19 to TRBJ1-4, with D hard to call. CDR1 LNHDA and CDR2 SQIVND come from the germline V gene (reference sequence). Trimming removed 3 bases from V and 7 bases from J, with 9 bases in between. This CDR3 has 13 amino acids. CDR3: CASSISDIEKLFF. DNA for the CDR3: TGTGCCAGTAGTATTTCTGACATTGAAAAACTGTTTTTT. Full variable domain (outside the CDR3, taken from reference TRBV19 and TRBJ1-4): DGGITQSPKYLFRKEGQNVTLSCEQNLNHDAMYWYRQDPGQGLRLIYYSQIVNDFQKGDIAEGYSVSREKKESFPLTVTSAQKNPTAFYLCASSISDIEKLFFGSGTQLSVL.

The chain links TRBV3-1 (or the pseudogene TRBV3-2) to TRBJ1-1, with unresolved D. The CDR3 is 17 residues long. In germline, CDR1 is LGHDT, CDR2 YNNKEL (reference sequence). V lost 1 base, J lost 1 base, and 16 bases lay in between. CDR3 in DNA: TGTGCCAGCAGCCAAGTTCCCCGGTTTTCATCGAACACTGAAGCTTTCTTT. Encoded protein: CASSQVPRFSSNTEAFF.

The V call is TRBV28, the J call TRBJ2-7; TRBD2 matches 11 bases. V shed 10 bases and J 1 base; nucleotides not matched to a gene: 9. The CDR3 is 15 residues long. Germline V gene data show CDR1 as MDHEN and CDR2 as SYDVKM. CDR3 sequence: CATERLAGLSYEQYF. In nucleotides, the CDR3 is TGTGCCACCGAGAGACTAGCGGGGTTATCCTACGAGCAGTACTTC.

This chain uses TRBV28 with TRBJ1-4, with TRBD1 identical over 7 bases. The CDR3 runs to 13 residues. Germline values: CDR1 MDHEN, CDR2 SYDVKM. Germline trimming cut 4 bases from V and 5 bases from J; bases unmatched to any gene: 1. CDR3 sequence: CASSSGQNEKLFF. The CDR3 nucleotides read TGTGCCAGCAGTTCGGGACAGAATGAAAAACTGTTTTTT.

In its sample, this clone was seen a few times. The chain employs TRBV7-2 and TRBJ2-1; 12 bases line up with TRBD2. Germline trimming cut 5 bases from V and 9 bases from J; bases unmatched to any gene: 11. This CDR3 is 16 amino acids long. The germline V gene encodes CDR1 SGHTA and CDR2 FQGNSA. The CDR3 reads CASSPNLAGGPGEQFF. For the CDR3, the DNA is TGTGCCAGCAGCCCAAACCTAGCGGGGGGGCCGGGTGAGCAGTTCTTC.

The chain links TRBV4-3 to TRBJ1-2; D gene unclear. The V and J ends lost 0 bases and 4 bases respectively, with 12 bases between them. Germline CDR1 reads LGHNA; CDR2 reads YSLEER. The CDR3 extends over 15 amino acids. The CDR3 nucleotides read TGCGCCAGCAGCCAAGATCTGGGCAAAGCCTATGGCTACACCTTC. Amino acid sequence: CASSQDLGKAYGYTF.

The chain's CDR3 is CASSLGLGPGYEQYF. In DNA, the CDR3 is TGTGCCAGCAGTTTGGGACTAGGTCCTGGATACGAGCAGTACTTC. The rearrangement uses TRBV27 and TRBJ2-7; TRBD2 aligns across 8 bases. J gave up 4 bases and V 3 bases, and 8 bases lay outside the gene matches. The CDR3 runs 15 residues. Germline V CDR1 and CDR2: MNHEY, SMNVEV (reference sequence).

The chain carries TRBV18 and TRBJ2-1; D gene ambiguous. V dropped 2 bases and J dropped 15 bases, with 23 bases sitting between them. The CDR3 spans 15 residues. CDR1 is KGHSH, CDR2 LQKENI, per germline. CDR3 amino acids: CASSPLSSGRLVSFF. CDR3 DNA: TGTGCCAGCTCACCATTATCTTCCGGTCGATTGGTCTCGTTCTTC.

This chain's CDR3 is CSAGTDGYTF. For the CDR3, the DNA is TGCAGCGCCGGGACAGACGGCTACACCTTC. The chain couples TRBV29-1 to TRBJ1-2, with 7 positions matching TRBD1. V shed 7 bases and J 8 bases; nucleotides not matched to a gene: 4. Germline loops: CDR1 SQVTM, CDR2 ANQGSEA. The CDR3 covers 10 residues.

CDR3 DNA sequence: TGTGCCACCAGCAGAGATCTGGGACAGAGAGATGAAGCTTTCTTT. Its translation: CATSRDLGQRDEAFF. The genes are TRBV15 and TRBJ1-1; 7 bases are a match to TRBD1. Germline trimming cut 0 bases from V and 7 bases from J; bases unmatched to any gene: 8. This CDR3 has 15 residues. CDR1 is LNHNV, CDR2 YYDKDF, per germline (reference sequence).

The chain joins TRBV9 to TRBJ2-2; 9 nucleotides align to TRBD2. Germline lookup yields CDR1 SGDLS and CDR2 YYNGEE. CDR3 length: 17 amino acids. Germline trimming cut 3 bases from V and 7 bases from J; bases unmatched to any gene: 13. The CDR3 loop is CASSATVGGGVNGELFF. Written as DNA, the CDR3 is TGTGCCAGCAGCGCGACCGTTGGCGGGGGGGTAAACGGGGAGCTGTTTTTT.

The chain is built from TRBV13 and TRBJ2-2; 9 positions agree with TRBD1. The CDR3 loop spans 19 amino acids. V lost 5 bases and J lost 3; bases outside the gene matches: 16. The germline gives CDR1 PRHDT, CDR2 FYEKMQ (reference sequence). The CDR3 DNA sequence: TGTGCCAGCAGCGGGGACAGGGACCGAATACAACGAGACACCGGGGAGCTGTTTTTT. Protein product: CASSGDRDRIQRDTGELFF.

The chain links TRBV12-3 or TRBV12-4 to TRBJ1-4, with D perhaps matching TRBD1 (5 bases). The CDR3 extends over 12 amino acids. V shed 6 bases and J shed 11 bases, with 13 bases lying between them. The CDR3 protein is CASRSPGSKLFF. CDR3 in DNA: TGTGCCAGCAGGTCACCAGGGTCTAAACTGTTTTTT.

The chain couples TRBV6-5 to TRBJ2-5; TRBD2 aligns across 10 bases. J was trimmed by 3 bases and V by 4 bases; bases with no gene match: 8. The CDR3 length is 16 residues. Germline CDR1 is MNHEY and CDR2 is SVGAGI. CDR3 amino acids: CASSSRLAGVEETQYF. CDR3 DNA sequence: TGTGCCAGCAGTTCTAGGCTAGCGGGAGTCGAAGAGACCCAGTACTTC.